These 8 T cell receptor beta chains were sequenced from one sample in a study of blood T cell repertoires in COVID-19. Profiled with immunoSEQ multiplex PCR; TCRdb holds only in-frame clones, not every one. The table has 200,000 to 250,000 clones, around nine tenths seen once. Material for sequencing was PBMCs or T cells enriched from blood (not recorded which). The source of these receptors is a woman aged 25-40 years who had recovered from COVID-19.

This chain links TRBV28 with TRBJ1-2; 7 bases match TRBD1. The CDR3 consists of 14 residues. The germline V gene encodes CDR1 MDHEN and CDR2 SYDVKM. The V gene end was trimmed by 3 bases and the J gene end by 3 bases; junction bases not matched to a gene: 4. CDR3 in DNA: TGTGCCAGCAGTTTGGACAGGACCGACTATGGCTACACCTTC. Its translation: CASSLDRTDYGYTF.

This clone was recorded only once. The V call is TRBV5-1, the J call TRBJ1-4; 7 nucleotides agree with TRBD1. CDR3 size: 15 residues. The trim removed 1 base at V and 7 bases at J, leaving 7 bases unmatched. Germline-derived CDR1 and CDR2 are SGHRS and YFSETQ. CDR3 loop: CASSLSGQQGEKLFF. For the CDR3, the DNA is TGCGCCAGCAGCTTGTCGGGACAGCAAGGTGAAAAACTGTTTTTT.

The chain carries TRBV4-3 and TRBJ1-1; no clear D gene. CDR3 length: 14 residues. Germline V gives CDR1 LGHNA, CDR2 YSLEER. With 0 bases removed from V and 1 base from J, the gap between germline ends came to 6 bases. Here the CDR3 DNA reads TGCGCCAGCAGCCAAGACGAGAGGAACACTGAAGCTTTCTTT. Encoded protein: CASSQDERNTEAFF.

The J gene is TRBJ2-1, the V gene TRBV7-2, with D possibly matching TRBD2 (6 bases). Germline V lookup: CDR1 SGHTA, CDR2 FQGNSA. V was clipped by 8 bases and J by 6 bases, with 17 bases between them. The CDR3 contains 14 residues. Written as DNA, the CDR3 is TGTGCCAGCGTCCGGGAGAATTCCCTCAATGAGCAGTTCTTC. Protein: CASVRENSLNEQFF. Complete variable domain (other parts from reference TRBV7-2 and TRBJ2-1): GAGVSQSPSNKVTEKGKDVELRCDPISGHTALYWYRQSLGQGLEFLIYFQGNSAPDKSGLPSDRFSAERTGGSVSTLTIQRTQQEDSAVYLCASVRENSLNEQFFGPGTRLTVL.

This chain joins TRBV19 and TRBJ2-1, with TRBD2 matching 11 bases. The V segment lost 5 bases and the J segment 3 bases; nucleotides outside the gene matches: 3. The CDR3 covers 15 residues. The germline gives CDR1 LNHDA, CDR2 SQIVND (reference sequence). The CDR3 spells CASSGLAGHYNEQFF. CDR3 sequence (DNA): TGTGCCAGTAGTGGACTAGCGGGCCACTACAATGAGCAGTTCTTC. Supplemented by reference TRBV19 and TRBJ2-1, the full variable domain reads DGGITQSPKYLFRKEGQNVTLSCEQNLNHDAMYWYRQDPGQGLRLIYYSQIVNDFQKGDIAEGYSVSREKKESFPLTVTSAQKNPTAFYLCASSGLAGHYNEQFFGPGTRLTVL.

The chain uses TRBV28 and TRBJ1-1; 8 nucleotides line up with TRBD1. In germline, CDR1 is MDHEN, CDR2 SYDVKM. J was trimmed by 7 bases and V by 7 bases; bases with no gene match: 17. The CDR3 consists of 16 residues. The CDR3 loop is CASTYPGTGAFDEAFF. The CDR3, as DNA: TGTGCCAGCACTTATCCGGGGACAGGCGCCTTCGATGAAGCTTTCTTT.

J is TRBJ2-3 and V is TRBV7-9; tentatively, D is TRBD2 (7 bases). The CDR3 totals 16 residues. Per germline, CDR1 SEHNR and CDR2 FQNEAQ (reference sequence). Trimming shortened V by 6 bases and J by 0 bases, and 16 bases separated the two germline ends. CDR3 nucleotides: TGTGCCAGCAGAGGGGGGGGCACACCTAGCACAGATACGCAGTATTTT. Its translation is CASRGGGTPSTDTQYF.

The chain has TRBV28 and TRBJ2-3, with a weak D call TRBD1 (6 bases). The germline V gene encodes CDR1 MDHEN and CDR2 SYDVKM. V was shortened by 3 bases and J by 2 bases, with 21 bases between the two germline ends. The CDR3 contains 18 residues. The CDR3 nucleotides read TGTGCCAGCAGTTTGGGTTATGGGGGCAGCCTCATCACAGATACGCAGTATTTT. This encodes CASSLGYGGSLITDTQYF.